A single sample is the source of the 23 T cell receptor beta chains below, sequenced in a study of OX40 agonist ivuxolimab in advanced cancers. Here immunoSEQ multiplex PCR was the method, and the copy in TCRdb shows in-frame clones only, minus some. Of nearly 70,000 clones listed, 86% are singletons. Sequenced here: CD4+ or CD8+ T cells sorted from blood, sampled in a trial of the OX40 agonist ivuxolimab. These receptors came from an adult with an advanced solid tumor such as melanoma, head and neck, liver or kidney cancer.

This chain links TRBV5-1 with TRBJ2-1, with TRBD2 as a possible D gene (6 bases). Germline CDR1 reads SGHRS; CDR2 reads YFSETQ. V lost 4 bases and J lost 4, with 15 bases in between. The CDR3 totals 15 residues. This CDR3 is CASSAGPLEYNEQFF. CDR3 in DNA: TGCGCCAGCAGCGCGGGACCGCTCGAATACAATGAGCAGTTCTTC.

This clone was observed once. The chain employs TRBV11-3 and TRBJ2-5, with D possibly matching TRBD1 (5 bases). The ends were cut back, 5 bases at V and 3 bases at J, with 10 bases in the middle. The CDR3 is 13 amino acids. Looked up from germline, CDR1 is SGHNT and CDR2 is YENEEA. The CDR3 DNA sequence: TGTGCCAGCAGCCACCGACAGAAAGAGACCCAGTACTTC. Translation: CASSHRQKETQYF.

The genes are TRBV5-5 and TRBJ2-7, with D hard to call. V shed 0 bases and J shed 5 bases, with 9 bases lying between them. This CDR3 has 13 amino acids. CDR1 is SGHKS and CDR2 is YYEKEE in the germline V gene (reference sequence). The CDR3 nucleotides read TGTGCCAGCAGCTTGGTTGGGGAAAACGAGCAGTACTTC. This translates into CASSLVGENEQYF.

This clone was found once. The J gene is TRBJ1-2, the V gene TRBV7-9; D gene ambiguous. The germline V gene encodes CDR1 SEHNR and CDR2 FQNEAQ (reference sequence). The CDR3 spans 12 residues. The ends were cut back, 7 bases at V and 4 bases at J, with 10 bases in the middle. The CDR3 DNA reads TGTGCCAGCACACTTGACACCTATGGCTACACCTTC. Protein: CASTLDTYGYTF.

V usage is TRBV5-4 and J usage is TRBJ1-2; TRBD1 might be the D (5 bases). V lost 0 bases to trimming and J lost 4 bases, with 13 bases between them. CDR3 length: 15 residues. The V gene's germline CDR1 is SGHNT and CDR2 YYREEE (reference sequence). CDR3 residues: CASSLEGTIAYGYTF. The CDR3 DNA sequence: TGTGCCAGCAGCTTGGAGGGGACCATTGCCTATGGCTACACCTTC. The complete variable domain, with remaining parts taken from reference TRBV5-4 and TRBJ1-2, reads ETGVTQSPTHLIKTRGQQVTLRCSSQSGHNTVSWYQQALGQGPQFIFQYYREEENGRGNFPPRFSGLQFPNYSSELNVNALELDDSALYLCASSLEGTIAYGYTFGSGTRLTVV.

This clone was observed a few times. The CDR3, as DNA: TGTGCCAGCAGTTTATGGAGGGAATATGGCTACACCTTC. This encodes CASSLWREYGYTF. This chain links TRBV28 with TRBJ1-2; D ambiguous. The CDR3 is 13 residues long. With 0 bases removed from V and 5 bases from J, the gap between germline ends came to 7 bases. The V gene's germline CDR1 is MDHEN and CDR2 SYDVKM.

This rearrangement joins TRBV5-4 to TRBJ1-2; unclear D gene. The CDR3 totals 14 residues. V was shortened by 0 bases and J by 0 bases, with 6 bases between the two germline ends. The germline CDR1 and CDR2 sequences are SGHNT and YYREEE (reference sequence). The CDR3 reads CASSLGATNYGYTF. The CDR3 DNA reads as TGTGCCAGCAGCTTGGGGGCAACTAACTATGGCTACACCTTC.

This clone was observed a handful of times. V usage is TRBV4-1 and J usage is TRBJ1-4, with D possibly matching TRBD1 (5 bases). The CDR3 runs 14 residues. V was pared by 0 bases and J by 7 bases, with 9 bases between. From germline, CDR1 is MGHRA and CDR2 YSYEKL. CDR3 in amino acids: CASSQEGTVEKLFF. The CDR3 region has the DNA TGCGCCAGCAGCCAAGAGGGGACCGTTGAAAAACTGTTTTTT.

This clone was counted between two and nine times. The V and J genes are TRBV2 and TRBJ1-1; D is undetermined. The CDR3 runs to 11 residues. Germline V gene data show CDR1 as SNHLY and CDR2 as FYNNEI. V was shortened by 5 bases and J by 8 bases, with 9 bases between the two germline ends. The CDR3 DNA follows: TGTGCCAGCAGTTTCCTACTCGAAGCTTTCTTT. This sequence encodes CASSFLLEAFF.

The genes are TRBV25-1 and TRBJ1-1; TRBD1 matches at 7 bases. V trimming: 4 bases; J trimming: 4 bases; junction bases outside the gene matches: 9. Germline V gene lookup returns CDR1 MGHDK and CDR2 SYGVNS. This CDR3 is 15 amino acids long. The CDR3 DNA reads TGTGCCAGCAGTGCAAACAGGGGAAGGCTCACTGAAGCTTTCTTT. Translated, it gives CASSANRGRLTEAFF.

The rearrangement links TRBV5-4 to TRBJ2-3; D gene uncertain. CDR1 SGHNT and CDR2 YYREEE come from the germline V gene (reference sequence). Trimming removed 0 bases at V and 2 bases at J, with 7 bases between. This CDR3 comprises 14 residues. CDR3 region: CASSLAKDTDTQYF. The CDR3 coding sequence is TGTGCCAGCAGCTTGGCGAAAGACACAGATACGCAGTATTTT.

This clone is a singleton in its sample. V and J are TRBV10-3 and TRBJ1-5, with 7 bases lining up with TRBD1. Germline V CDR1 and CDR2: ENHRY, SYGVKD. The J segment lost 3 bases and the V segment lost 6 bases, leaving 8 bases of the junction unmatched. CDR3 length equals 15 residues. The DNA for the CDR3 is TGTGCCATCAGCGACTCAGGGGGGAACAATCAGCCCCAGCATTTT. Residues: CAISDSGGNNQPQHF.

As for this clone: A read error is likely, as this CDR3 ends without the conserved phenylalanine or tryptophan. Because the CDR3's place on the DNA is in doubt, the DNA is left out and the CDR3 is given as listed by TCRdb. The chain combines TRBV2 with TRBJ2-3; TRBD2 reflects the table's D call only, with no check against the DNA. In germline, CDR1 is SNHLY, CDR2 FYNNEI. The CDR3 spans 12 residues, counting both ends. CDR3 amino acids: CASSNGGEYPVY.

The chain employs TRBV6-1 and TRBJ1-6, with 8 bases identical to TRBD1. This CDR3 spans 16 amino acids. Germline CDR1 is MNHNS and CDR2 is SASEGT. The V and J ends lost 4 bases and 9 bases, in that order; junction bases with no gene match: 11. CDR3 DNA: TGTGCCAGCAGTGGGCAGGGGGCCTTTCTAATTTCACCCCTCCACTTT. Translation: CASSGQGAFLISPLHF.

The chain combines TRBV19 with TRBJ2-1; possible D gene TRBD1, 5 bases. The germline gives CDR1 LNHDA, CDR2 SQIVND (reference sequence). This CDR3 contains 15 residues. Trimming left V 7 bases short and J 0 bases short, with 13 bases between. CDR3 residues: CASKPTGPSYNEQFF. CDR3 DNA sequence: TGTGCCAGTAAACCAACAGGCCCCTCCTACAATGAGCAGTTCTTC.

The chain employs TRBV5-1 and TRBJ1-2; tentative D call: TRBD1 (6 bases). The germline V and J ends were trimmed by 3 bases and 5 bases, with 14 bases remaining between them. Germline V gene sequence: CDR1 SGHRS, CDR2 YFSETQ. The CDR3 loop spans 14 amino acids. Here the CDR3 DNA reads TGCGCCAGCAGCTACCGGGACACTGGATATGGCTACACCTTC. Protein: CASSYRDTGYGYTF. Complete variable domain (other parts from reference TRBV5-1 and TRBJ1-2): KAGVTQTPRYLIKTRGQQVTLSCSPISGHRSVSWYQQTPGQGLQFLFEYFSETQRNKGNFPGRFSGRQFSNSRSEMNVSTLELGDSALYLCASSYRDTGYGYTFGSGTRLTVV.

This chain links TRBV5-5 with TRBJ1-2; 7 positions agree with TRBD1. The CDR3 is made up of 15 amino acids. Germline V gene data show CDR1 as SGHKS and CDR2 as YYEKEE (reference sequence). V trimming: 9 bases; J trimming: 0 bases; junction bases outside the gene matches: 11. In DNA form, the CDR3 reads TGTGCCACCTCAAGGACAGGATCAGCTAACTATGGCTACACCTTC. This encodes CATSRTGSANYGYTF. The whole variable domain, filled in from reference TRBV5-5 and TRBJ1-2, reads DAGVTQSPTHLIKTRGQQVTLRCSPISGHKSVSWYQQVLGQGPQFIFQYYEKEERGRGNFPDRFSARQFPNYSSELNVNALLLGDSALYLCATSRTGSANYGYTFGSGTRLTVV.

V gene TRBV2 combines with J gene TRBJ2-1; 8 bases map to TRBD1. In germline, CDR1 is SNHLY, CDR2 FYNNEI. The CDR3 covers 13 residues. Trimming cost V 7 bases and J 7 bases; bases outside gene matches: 6. The DNA of the CDR3 is TGTGCCAGCAACGGACAGGGTTCGAATGAGCAGTTCTTC. It yields the protein CASNGQGSNEQFF.

The genes are TRBV9 and TRBJ1-2; 11 bases match TRBD1. The V gene's germline CDR1 is SGDLS and CDR2 YYNGEE. The CDR3 length is 15 residues. V dropped 4 bases and J dropped 11; count of bases not matched to a gene: 13. CDR3 bases: TGTGCCAGCAGCTCCGACCGGGACAGGGGGAAGGGATACACCTTC. It is translated as CASSSDRDRGKGYTF.

The rearrangement uses TRBV6-5 and TRBJ1-2, with a tentative D call TRBD1 (5 bases). CDR1 MNHEY and CDR2 SVGAGI come from the germline V gene. This CDR3 contains 14 residues. V lost 2 bases and J 10 bases, leaving 17 bases between the germline ends. The CDR3 sequence is CASSYRTGLFAYTF. CDR3 nucleotide sequence: TGTGCCAGCAGTTACCGTACAGGCCTTTTTGCCTACACCTTC.

V and J are TRBV6-6 and TRBJ1-1, with D hard to call. Germline assignment: CDR1 MNHNY and CDR2 SVGAGI (reference sequence). V lost 4 bases and J 4 bases, leaving 10 bases between the germline ends. The CDR3 loop spans 13 amino acids. The DNA of the CDR3 is TGTGCCAGCAGTTTCGGATCGGGCACTGAAGCTTTCTTT. Translated: CASSFGSGTEAFF.

This clone was seen only once. V and J are TRBV20-1 and TRBJ2-7; tentatively, D is TRBD1 or TRBD2 (5 bases each). CDR3 size: 11 residues. V lost 5 bases and J 6 bases, leaving 11 bases between the germline ends. The germline gives CDR1 DFQATT, CDR2 SNEGSKA (reference sequence). The CDR3 loop reads CSAWGRGEQYF. Written as DNA, the CDR3 is TGCAGTGCTTGGGGCCGGGGCGAGCAGTACTTC.

The chain couples TRBV28 to TRBJ2-4, with D unclear. Trimming removed 4 bases at V and 4 bases at J, with 14 bases between. There are 15 residues in the CDR3. CDR1 and CDR2 from the germline V gene are MDHEN and SYDVKM. CDR3 sequence (DNA): TGTGCCAGCAGTTCCCCCCAGACGGTAAAAAACATTCAGTACTTC. It codes for CASSSPQTVKNIQYF.